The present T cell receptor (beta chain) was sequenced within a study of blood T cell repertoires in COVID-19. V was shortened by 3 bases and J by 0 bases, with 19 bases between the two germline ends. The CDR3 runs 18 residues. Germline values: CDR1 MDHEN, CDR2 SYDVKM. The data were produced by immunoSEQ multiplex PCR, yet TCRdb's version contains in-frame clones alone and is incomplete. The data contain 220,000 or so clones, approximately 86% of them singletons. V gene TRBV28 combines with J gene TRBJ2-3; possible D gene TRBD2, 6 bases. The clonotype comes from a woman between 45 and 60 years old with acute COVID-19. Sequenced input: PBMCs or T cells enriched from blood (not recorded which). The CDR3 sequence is CASSLGRMLGLSTDTQYF. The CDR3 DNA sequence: TGTGCCAGCAGTTTGGGCCGAATGCTGGGACTTAGCACAGATACGCAGTATTTT.